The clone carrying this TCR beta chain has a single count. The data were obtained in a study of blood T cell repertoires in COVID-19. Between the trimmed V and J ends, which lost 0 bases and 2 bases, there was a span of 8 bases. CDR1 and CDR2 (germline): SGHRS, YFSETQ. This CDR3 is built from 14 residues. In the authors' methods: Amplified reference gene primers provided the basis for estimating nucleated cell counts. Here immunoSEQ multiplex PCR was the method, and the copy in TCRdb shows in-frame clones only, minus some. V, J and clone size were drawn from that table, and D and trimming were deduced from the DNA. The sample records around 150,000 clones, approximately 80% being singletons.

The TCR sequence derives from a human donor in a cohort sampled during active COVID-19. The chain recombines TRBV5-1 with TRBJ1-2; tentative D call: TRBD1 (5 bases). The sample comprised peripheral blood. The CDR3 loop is CASSLGGENYGYTF. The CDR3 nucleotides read TGCGCCAGCAGCTTGGGGGGCGAAAACTATGGCTACACCTTC. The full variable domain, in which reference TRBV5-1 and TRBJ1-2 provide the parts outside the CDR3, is KAGVTQTPRYLIKTRGQQVTLSCSPISGHRSVSWYQQTPGQGLQFLFEYFSETQRNKGNFPGRFSGRQFSNSRSEMNVSTLELGDSALYLCASSLGGENYGYTFGSGTRLTVV.